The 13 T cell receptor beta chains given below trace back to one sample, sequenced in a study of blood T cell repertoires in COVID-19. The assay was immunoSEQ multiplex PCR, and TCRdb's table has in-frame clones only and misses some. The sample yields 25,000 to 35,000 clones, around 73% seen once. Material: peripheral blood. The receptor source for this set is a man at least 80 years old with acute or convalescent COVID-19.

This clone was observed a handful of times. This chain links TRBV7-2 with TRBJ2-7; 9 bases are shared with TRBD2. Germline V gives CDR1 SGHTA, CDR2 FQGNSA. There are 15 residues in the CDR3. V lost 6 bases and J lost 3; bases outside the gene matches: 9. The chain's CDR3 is CASSLSGGPYYEQYF. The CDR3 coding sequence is TGTGCCAGCAGTCTTAGCGGGGGCCCTTACTACGAGCAGTACTTC.

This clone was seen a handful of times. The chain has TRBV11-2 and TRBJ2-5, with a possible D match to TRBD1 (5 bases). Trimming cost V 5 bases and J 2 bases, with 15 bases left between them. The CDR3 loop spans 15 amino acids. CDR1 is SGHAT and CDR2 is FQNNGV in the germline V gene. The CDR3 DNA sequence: TGTGCCAGCAGCCCCTTTGGGGCTGTACAAGAGACCCAGTACTTC. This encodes CASSPFGAVQETQYF.

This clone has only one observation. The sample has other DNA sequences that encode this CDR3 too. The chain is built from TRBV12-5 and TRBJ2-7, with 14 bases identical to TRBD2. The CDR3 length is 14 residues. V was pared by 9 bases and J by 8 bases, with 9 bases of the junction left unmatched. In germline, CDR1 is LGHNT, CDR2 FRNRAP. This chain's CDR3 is CASGSGTSGGKQYF. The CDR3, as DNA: TGTGCTAGCGGCTCCGGGACTAGCGGGGGTAAGCAGTACTTC.

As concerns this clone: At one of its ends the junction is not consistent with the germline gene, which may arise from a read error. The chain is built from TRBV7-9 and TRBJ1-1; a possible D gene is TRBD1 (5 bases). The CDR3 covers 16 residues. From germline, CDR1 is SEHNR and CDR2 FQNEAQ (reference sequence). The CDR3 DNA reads TGTGCCAGGAGCTCCGGTCGGGGGGTAATGAACACTGAAGCTTTCTTT. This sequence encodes CARSSGRGVMNTEAFF.

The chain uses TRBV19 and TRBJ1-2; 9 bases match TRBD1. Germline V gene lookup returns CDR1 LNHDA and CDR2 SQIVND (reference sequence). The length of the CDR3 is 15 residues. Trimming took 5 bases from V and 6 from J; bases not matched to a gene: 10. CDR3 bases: TGTGCCAGTAGTCCAACGGACAGGGGAGCCCATGGCTACACCTTC. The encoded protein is CASSPTDRGAHGYTF.

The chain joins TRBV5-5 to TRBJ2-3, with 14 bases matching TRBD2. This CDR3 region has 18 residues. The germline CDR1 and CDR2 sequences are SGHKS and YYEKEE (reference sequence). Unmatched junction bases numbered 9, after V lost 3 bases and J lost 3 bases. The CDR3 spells CASSSETSGGAGTDTQYF. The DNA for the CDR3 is TGTGCCAGCAGCTCCGAGACTAGCGGGGGGGCCGGAACAGATACGCAGTATTTT.

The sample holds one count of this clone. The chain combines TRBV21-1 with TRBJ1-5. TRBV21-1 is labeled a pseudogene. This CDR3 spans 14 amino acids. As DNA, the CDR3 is TGTGCCAGCGACTTCCCCTTTTCCAATCAGCCCCAGCATTTT. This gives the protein CASDFPFSNQPQHF.

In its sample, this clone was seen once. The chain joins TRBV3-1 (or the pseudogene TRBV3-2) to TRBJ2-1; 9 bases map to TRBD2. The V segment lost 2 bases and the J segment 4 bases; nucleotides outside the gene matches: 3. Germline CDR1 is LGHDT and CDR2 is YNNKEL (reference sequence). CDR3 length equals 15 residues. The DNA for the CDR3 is TGTGCCAGCAGCCAAAGTAGCGGGGGTTACAATGAGCAGTTCTTC. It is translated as CASSQSSGGYNEQFF.

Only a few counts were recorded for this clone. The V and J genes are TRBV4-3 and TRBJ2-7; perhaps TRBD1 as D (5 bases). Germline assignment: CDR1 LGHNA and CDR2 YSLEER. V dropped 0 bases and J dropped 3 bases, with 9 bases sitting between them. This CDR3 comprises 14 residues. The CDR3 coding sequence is TGCGCCAGCAGCCAAGAATCCAGGGACTACGAGCAGTACTTC. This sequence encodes CASSQESRDYEQYF.

CDR3 sequence reads: CASSTTRTGELFF. The CDR3 DNA sequence: TGTGCCAGTAGTACCACACGCACCGGGGAGCTGTTTTTT. The J gene is TRBJ2-2, the V gene TRBV19; D is ambiguous. The CDR3 is 13 residues long. Germline V gene sequence: CDR1 LNHDA, CDR2 SQIVND (reference sequence). Between the trimmed V and J ends, which lost 4 bases and 4 bases, there was a span of 7 bases.

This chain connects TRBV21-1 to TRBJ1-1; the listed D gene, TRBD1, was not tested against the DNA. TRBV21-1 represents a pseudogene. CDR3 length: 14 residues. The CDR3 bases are TGTGCCAGCAGTAACAGGGCCCCGAACACTGAAGCTTTCTTT. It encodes CASSNRAPNTEAFF.

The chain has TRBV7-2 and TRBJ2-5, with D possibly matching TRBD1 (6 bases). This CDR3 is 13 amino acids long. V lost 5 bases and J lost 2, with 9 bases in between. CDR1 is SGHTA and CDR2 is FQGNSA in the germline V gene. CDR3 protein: CASSPDRQETQYF. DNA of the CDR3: TGTGCCAGCAGCCCGGACAGACAAGAGACCCAGTACTTC.

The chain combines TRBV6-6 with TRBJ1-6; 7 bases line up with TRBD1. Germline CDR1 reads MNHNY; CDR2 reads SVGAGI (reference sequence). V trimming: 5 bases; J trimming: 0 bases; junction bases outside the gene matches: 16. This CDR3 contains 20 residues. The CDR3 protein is CASSPLWDSYMSSYNSPLHF. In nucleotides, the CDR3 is TGTGCCAGCAGTCCCCTCTGGGACAGCTATATGAGCTCCTATAATTCACCCCTCCACTTT.